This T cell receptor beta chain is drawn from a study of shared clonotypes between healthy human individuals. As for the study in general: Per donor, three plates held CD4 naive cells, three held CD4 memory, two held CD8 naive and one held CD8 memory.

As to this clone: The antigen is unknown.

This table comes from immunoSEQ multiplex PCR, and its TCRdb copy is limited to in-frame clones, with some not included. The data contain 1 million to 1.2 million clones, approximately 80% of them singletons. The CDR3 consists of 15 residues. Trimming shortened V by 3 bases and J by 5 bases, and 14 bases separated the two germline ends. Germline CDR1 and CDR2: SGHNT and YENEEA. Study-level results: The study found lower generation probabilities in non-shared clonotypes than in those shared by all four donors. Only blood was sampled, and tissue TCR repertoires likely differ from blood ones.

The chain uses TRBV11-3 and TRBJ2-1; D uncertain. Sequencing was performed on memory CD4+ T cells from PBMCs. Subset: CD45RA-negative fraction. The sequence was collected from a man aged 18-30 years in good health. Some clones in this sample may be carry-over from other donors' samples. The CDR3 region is CASSFSHSPNNEQFF. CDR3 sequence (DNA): TGTGCCAGCAGCTTTTCCCACAGCCCAAACAATGAGCAGTTCTTC.